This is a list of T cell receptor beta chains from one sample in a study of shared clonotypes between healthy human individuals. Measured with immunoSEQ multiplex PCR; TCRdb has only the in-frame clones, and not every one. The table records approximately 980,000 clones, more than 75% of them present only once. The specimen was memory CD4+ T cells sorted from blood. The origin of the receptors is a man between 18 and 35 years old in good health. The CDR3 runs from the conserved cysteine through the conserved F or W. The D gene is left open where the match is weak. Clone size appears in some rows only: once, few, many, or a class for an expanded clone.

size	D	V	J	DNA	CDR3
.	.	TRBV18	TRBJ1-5	TGTGCCAGCTCACCAACGGACAGTCTTCAGCCCCAGCATTTT	CASSPTDSLQPQHF
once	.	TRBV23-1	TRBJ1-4	TGCGCCAGCAGTCAACCCGCGATAGGACCGGGGGATGAAAAACTGTTTTTT	CASSQPAIGPGDEKLFF
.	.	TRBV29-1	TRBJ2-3	TGCAGCGCTTCCGTGGGGGGCACAGATACGCAGTATTTT	CSASVGGTDTQYF
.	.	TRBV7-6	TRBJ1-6	TGTGCCAGCAGCTTAGTTTCCAAATCACCCCTCCACTTT	CASSLVSKSPLHF
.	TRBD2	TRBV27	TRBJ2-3	TGTGCCAGCAGTTTTTTAGCGGGAGGAACAGATACGCAGTATTTT	CASSFLAGGTDTQYF
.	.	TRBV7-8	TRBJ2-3	TGTGCCAGCAGCCCCGGAGGAGCGACCACAGATACGCAGTATTTT	CASSPGGATTDTQYF
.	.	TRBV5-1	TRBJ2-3	TGCGCCAGCAGCTTGGGGGTCCCAGATACGCAGTATTTT	CASSLGVPDTQYF
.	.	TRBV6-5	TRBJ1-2	TGTGCCAGCAGTTACTGGGTCGGAGGCTACACCTTC	CASSYWVGGYTF
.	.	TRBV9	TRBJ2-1	TGTGCCAGCAGCGTAGCTATGGCAGGGCAGTTCTTC	CASSVAMAGQFF
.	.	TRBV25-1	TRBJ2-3	TGTCGAGTGAGCACAGATACGCAGTATTTT	CRVSTDTQYF
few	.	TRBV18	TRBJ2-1	TGTGCCAGCTCACCAGGAGTAGCGTATGAGCAGTTCTTC	CASSPGVAYEQFF
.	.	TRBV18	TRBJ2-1	TGTGCCAGCTCACCAACGGGGGGCACCAATGAGCAGTTCTTC	CASSPTGGTNEQFF
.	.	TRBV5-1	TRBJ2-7	TGCGCCAGCAGATACGACGAAATCTCCTACGAGCAGTACTTC	CASRYDEISYEQYF
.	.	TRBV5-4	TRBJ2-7	TGTGCCAGCAGCCCACACCCGGAGCGCGAGCAGTACTTC	CASSPHPEREQYF
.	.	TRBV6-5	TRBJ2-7	TGTGCCAGCAGTTCCCCCCAGGGGCGGAACGAGCAGTACTTC	CASSSPQGRNEQYF
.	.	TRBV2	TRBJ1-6	TGTGCCACCCGAAGGCGGCAGGACCATTCACCCCTCCACTTT	CATRRRQDHSPLHF
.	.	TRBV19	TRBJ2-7	TGTGCCAGTAGTCCTACCGGGGGCTACGAGCAGTACTTC	CASSPTGGYEQYF
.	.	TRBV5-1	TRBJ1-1	TGCGCCAGCGGGGGGCAGGGCGGAAACACTGAAGCTTTCTTT	CASGGQGGNTEAFF
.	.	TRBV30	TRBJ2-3	TGTGCCTGGAGTCTTGGCCTTAACCTCAGGGGAGATACGCAGTATTTT	CAWSLGLNLRGDTQYF
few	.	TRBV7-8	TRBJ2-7	TGTGCCAGCAGCTTACCGGGGGGCCACGAGCAGTACTTC	CASSLPGGHEQYF
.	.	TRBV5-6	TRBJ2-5	TGTGCCAGCAGCTACTATTCTGTGGAGACCCAGTACTTC	CASSYYSVETQYF
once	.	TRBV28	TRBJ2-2	TGTGCCAGCAGATTGGGGTCACAGGGTTCCGGGGAGCTGTTTTTT	CASRLGSQGSGELFF
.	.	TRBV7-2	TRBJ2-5	TGTGCCAGCAGCTTAGGCGGGATGGGAGAGACCCAGTACTTC	CASSLGGMGETQYF
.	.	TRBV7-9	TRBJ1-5	TGTGCCAGCAGCCAAAGTGGGGGCAATCAGCCCCAGCATTTT	CASSQSGGNQPQHF
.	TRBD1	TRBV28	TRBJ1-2	TGTGCCAGCAGACCGGACAGGGCGGGCTATGGCTACACCTTC	CASRPDRAGYGYTF
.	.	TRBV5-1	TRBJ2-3	TGCGCCAGCAGCCCGGTTGACAGTTCGCTCACAGATACGCAGTATTTT	CASSPVDSSLTDTQYF
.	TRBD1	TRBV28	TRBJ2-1	TGTGCCAGCAGTCTTAGAAGACAGGGGGCGGATGAGCAGTTCTTC	CASSLRRQGADEQFF
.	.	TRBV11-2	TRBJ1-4	TGTGCCAGCAGCTTAGGTTATGGGTCTAATGAAAAACTGTTTTTT	CASSLGYGSNEKLFF
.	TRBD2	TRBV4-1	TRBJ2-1	TGCGCCAGCAGCCAAGTCCCCGAAGGGACTAGCGTACCCTGGTTCTTC	CASSQVPEGTSVPWFF
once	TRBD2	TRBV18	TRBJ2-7	TGTGCCAGCTCACCAGATCCTCCGACTAGCGGGAGGACGTCGCAGTACTTC	CASSPDPPTSGRTSQYF
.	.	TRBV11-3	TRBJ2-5	TGTGCCAGCAGCTCAAACGGGGGAGCCCAGTACTTC	CASSSNGGAQYF
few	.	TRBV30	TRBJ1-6	TGTGCCTGGACAAAGGACGGGAATTCACCCCTCCACTTT	CAWTKDGNSPLHF
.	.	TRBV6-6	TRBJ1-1	TGTGCCAGCAGCGGATGGGGACTTCGTGAAGCTTTCTTT	CASSGWGLREAFF
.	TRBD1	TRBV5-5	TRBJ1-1	TGTGCCAGCAGCACCCGGGACAGGGTGATCACTGAAGCTTTCTTT	CASSTRDRVITEAFF
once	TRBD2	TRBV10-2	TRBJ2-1	TGCGCCAGCACTAGCGGGAATTTGGAGTACAATGAGCAGTTCTTC	CASTSGNLEYNEQFF
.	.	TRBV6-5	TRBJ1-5	TGTGCCAGCAGTTACAGGGAAGGGCATCAGCCCCAGCATTTT	CASSYREGHQPQHF
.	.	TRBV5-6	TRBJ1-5	TGTGCCAGCAGCTTCGCTCAGCGCAATCAGCCCCAGCATTTT	CASSFAQRNQPQHF
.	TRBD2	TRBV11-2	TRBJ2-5	TGTGCCAGCAGCTTAGGGGCTAGCGGGGGCTCTGGGGAGACCCAGTACTTC	CASSLGASGGSGETQYF
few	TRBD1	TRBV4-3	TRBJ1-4	TGCGCCAGCAGCTCTCAGGGACAGGGAGGAGAAAAACTGTTTTTT	CASSSQGQGGEKLFF
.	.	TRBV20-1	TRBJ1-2	TGCAGTGCTAGAAGGGGAGGCTACACCTTC	CSARRGGYTF
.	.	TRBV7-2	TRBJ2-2	TGTGCCAGCAGCTTTTTTACAAGCACGAACACCGGGGAGCTGTTTTTT	CASSFFTSTNTGELFF
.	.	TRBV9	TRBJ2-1	TGTGCCAGCAGCGCCAGAAGCAGTACCTACAATGAGCAGTTCTTC	CASSARSSTYNEQFF